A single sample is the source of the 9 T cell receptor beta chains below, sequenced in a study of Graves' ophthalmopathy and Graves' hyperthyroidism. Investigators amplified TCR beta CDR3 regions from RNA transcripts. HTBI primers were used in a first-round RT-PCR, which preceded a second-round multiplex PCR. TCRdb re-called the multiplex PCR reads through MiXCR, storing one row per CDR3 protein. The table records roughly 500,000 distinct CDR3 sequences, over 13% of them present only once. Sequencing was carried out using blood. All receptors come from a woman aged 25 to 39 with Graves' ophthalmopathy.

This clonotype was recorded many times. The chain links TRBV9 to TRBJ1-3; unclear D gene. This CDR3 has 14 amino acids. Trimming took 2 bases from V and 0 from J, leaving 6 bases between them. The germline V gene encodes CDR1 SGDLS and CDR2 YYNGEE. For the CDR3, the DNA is TGTGCCAGCAGCGTGAAGGGCTCTGGAAACACCATATATTTT. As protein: CASSVKGSGNTIYF.

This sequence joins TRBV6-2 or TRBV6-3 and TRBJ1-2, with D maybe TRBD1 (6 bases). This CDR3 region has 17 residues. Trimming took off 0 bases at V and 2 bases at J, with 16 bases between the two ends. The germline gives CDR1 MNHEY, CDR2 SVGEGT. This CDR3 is CASSYSVGQQANYGYTF. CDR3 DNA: TGTGCCAGCAGTTACTCGGTTGGACAGCAGGCCAACTATGGCTACACCTTC.

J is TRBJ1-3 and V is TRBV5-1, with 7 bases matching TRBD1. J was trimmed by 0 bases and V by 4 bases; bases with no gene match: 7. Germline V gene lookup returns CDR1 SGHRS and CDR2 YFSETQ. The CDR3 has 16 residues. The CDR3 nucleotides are TGCGCCAGCAGCCTCGGGACAGCCGACTCTGGAAACACCATATATTTT. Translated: CASSLGTADSGNTIYF.

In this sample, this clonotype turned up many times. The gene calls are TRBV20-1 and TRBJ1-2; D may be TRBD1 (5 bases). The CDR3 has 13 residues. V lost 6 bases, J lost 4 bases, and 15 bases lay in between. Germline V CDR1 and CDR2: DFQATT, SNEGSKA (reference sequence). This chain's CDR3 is CSANQGPLYGYTF. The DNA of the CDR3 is TGCAGTGCAAATCAGGGTCCCCTCTATGGCTACACCTTC.

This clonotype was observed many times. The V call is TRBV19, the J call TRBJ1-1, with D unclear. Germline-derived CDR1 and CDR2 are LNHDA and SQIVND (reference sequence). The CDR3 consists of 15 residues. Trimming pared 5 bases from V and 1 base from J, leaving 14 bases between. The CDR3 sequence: CASSLAPAANTEAFF. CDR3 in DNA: TGTGCCAGTAGTCTTGCTCCGGCGGCGAACACTGAAGCTTTCTTT.

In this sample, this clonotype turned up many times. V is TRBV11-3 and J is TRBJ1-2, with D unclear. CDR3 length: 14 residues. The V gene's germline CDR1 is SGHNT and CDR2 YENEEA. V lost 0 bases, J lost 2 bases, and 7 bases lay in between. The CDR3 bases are TGTGCCAGCAGCTTAGATCCCCCGAACTATGGCTACACCTTC. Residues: CASSLDPPNYGYTF.

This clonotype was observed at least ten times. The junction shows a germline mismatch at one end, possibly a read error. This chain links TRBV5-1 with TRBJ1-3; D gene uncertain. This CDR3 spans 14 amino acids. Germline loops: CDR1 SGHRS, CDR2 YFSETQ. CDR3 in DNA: TGTGCCAGCAGCCTCGCAGGCTCTGGAAACACCATATATTTT. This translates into CASSLAGSGNTIYF.

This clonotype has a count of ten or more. CDR3 sequence reads: CSARGTGGYWTEAFF. Written as DNA, the CDR3 is TGCAGTGCTAGGGGGACAGGGGGCTATTGGACTGAAGCTTTCTTT. The chain uses TRBV20-1 and TRBJ1-1; 12 bases fit TRBD1. The CDR3 covers 15 residues. The V and J ends lost 3 bases and 5 bases, in that order; junction bases with no gene match: 7. CDR1 and CDR2 (germline): DFQATT, SNEGSKA (reference sequence).

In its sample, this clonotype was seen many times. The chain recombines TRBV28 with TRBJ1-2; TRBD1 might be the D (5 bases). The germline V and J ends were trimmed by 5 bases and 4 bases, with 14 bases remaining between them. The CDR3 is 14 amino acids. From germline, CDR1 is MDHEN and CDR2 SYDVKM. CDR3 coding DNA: TGTGCCAGCAGTCTGGTCACAGGAATCTATGGCTACACCTTC. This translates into CASSLVTGIYGYTF.